This entry lists 6 T cell receptor beta chains sequenced from one sample in a study of cytomegalovirus exposure and HLA in healthy donors. The repertoire was sequenced with immunoSEQ multiplex PCR; TCRdb's copy has only in-frame clones and lacks some. The repertoire has fewer than 120,000 clones, around 90% of them found once; the top ten carry around 1.8%. The source material was PBMCs. The receptor set was obtained from a woman aged 18-29 years in good health and CMV-seronegative.

The genes are TRBV30 and TRBJ2-7; possible D gene TRBD2, 6 bases. CDR3 size: 14 residues. The V and J ends lost 0 bases and 2 bases respectively, with 11 bases between them. Germline V CDR1 and CDR2: GTSNPN, SVGIG (reference sequence). CDR3 protein: CAWSVRGGTYEQYF. CDR3 DNA sequence: TGTGCCTGGAGTGTACGGGGAGGAACCTACGAGCAGTACTTC.

The table lists this clone with a count of one. This chain's CDR3 is CASTPRGTKNIQYF. The CDR3 nucleotides read TGTGCCAGCACCCCCAGGGGGACCAAAAACATTCAGTACTTC. The gene calls are TRBV27 and TRBJ2-4, with 7 bases aligning to TRBD1. The germline V gene has CDR1 MNHEY and CDR2 SMNVEV (reference sequence). After removal of 7 bases from V and 2 bases from J, the junction contained 5 bases not matched to a gene. The CDR3 is 14 amino acids.

The gene calls are TRBV5-1 and TRBJ1-1; D perhaps matches TRBD1 (6 bases). Trimming cost V 1 base and J 1 base, with 20 bases left between them. The CDR3 extends over 18 amino acids. Germline CDR1 reads SGHRS; CDR2 reads YFSETQ. Here the CDR3 reads CASSLFGGRERRNTEAFF. The CDR3 region has the DNA TGCGCCAGCAGCTTGTTCGGGGGGCGCGAGAGGCGGAACACTGAAGCTTTCTTT.

This clone was detected a few times. The J gene is TRBJ1-2, the V gene TRBV4-3; 8 nucleotides match TRBD1. This CDR3 is 14 amino acids long. After removal of 4 bases from V and 7 bases from J, the junction contained 8 bases not matched to a gene. Germline lookup yields CDR1 LGHNA and CDR2 YSLEER. The CDR3, as DNA: TGCGCCAGCAGCCTTACCCAGGGGGCGGGTGGCTACACCTTC. It codes for CASSLTQGAGGYTF.

The chain employs TRBV2 and TRBJ2-5, with 8 bases identical to TRBD1. V trimming: 3 bases; J trimming: 3 bases; junction bases outside the gene matches: 3. The CDR3 runs to 14 residues. Looked up from germline, CDR1 is SNHLY and CDR2 is FYNNEI. The CDR3 region is CASSEDRAKETQYF. The CDR3 DNA is TGTGCCAGCAGTGAGGACAGGGCCAAAGAGACCCAGTACTTC.

This rearrangement joins TRBV20-1 to TRBJ2-1; maybe TRBD2 (5 bases). The CDR3 loop spans 11 amino acids. Germline assignment: CDR1 DFQATT and CDR2 SNEGSKA (reference sequence). Deletions cut 7 bases from V and 5 bases from J, with 9 bases between. Written as DNA, the CDR3 is TGCAGTGAGGGAGTCAACAATGAGCAGTTCTTC. This codes for CSEGVNNEQFF.